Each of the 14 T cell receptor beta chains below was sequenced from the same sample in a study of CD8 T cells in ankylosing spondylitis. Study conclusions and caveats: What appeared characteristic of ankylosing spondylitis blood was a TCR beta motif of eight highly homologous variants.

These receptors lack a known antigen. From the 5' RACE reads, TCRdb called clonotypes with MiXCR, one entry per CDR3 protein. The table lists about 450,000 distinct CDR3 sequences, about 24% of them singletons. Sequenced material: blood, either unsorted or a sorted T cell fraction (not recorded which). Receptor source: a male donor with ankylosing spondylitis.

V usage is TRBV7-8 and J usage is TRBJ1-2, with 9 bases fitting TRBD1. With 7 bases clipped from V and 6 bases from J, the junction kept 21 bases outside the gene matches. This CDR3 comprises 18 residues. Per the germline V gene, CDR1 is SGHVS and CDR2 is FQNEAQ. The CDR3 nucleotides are TGTGCCAGCACCACTCCCGGACAGGGGTCTCTCACGCGGGATGGCTACACCTTC. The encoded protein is CASTTPGQGSLTRDGYTF. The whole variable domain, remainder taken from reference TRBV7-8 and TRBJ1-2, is GAGVSQSPRYKVAKRGQDVALRCDPISGHVSLFWYQQALGQGPEFLTYFQNEAQLDKSGLPSDRFFAERPEGSVSTLKIQRTQQEDSAVYLCASTTPGQGSLTRDGYTFGSGTRLTVV.

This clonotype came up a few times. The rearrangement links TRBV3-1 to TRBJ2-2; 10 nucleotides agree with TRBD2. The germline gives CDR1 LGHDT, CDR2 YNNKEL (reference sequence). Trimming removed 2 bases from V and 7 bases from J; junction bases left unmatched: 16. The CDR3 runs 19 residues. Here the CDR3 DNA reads TGTGCCAGCAGCCAATCCATGGGGAAAAGGACTAGCGGCGGCGGGGAGCTGTTTTTT. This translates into CASSQSMGKRTSGGGELFF.

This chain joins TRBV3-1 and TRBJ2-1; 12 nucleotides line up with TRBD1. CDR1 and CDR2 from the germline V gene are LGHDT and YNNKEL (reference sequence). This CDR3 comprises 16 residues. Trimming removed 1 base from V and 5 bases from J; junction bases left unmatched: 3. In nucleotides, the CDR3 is TGTGCCAGCAGCCAAGGGGGACAGGGGGCTAACAATGAGCAGTTCTTC. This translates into CASSQGGQGANNEQFF.

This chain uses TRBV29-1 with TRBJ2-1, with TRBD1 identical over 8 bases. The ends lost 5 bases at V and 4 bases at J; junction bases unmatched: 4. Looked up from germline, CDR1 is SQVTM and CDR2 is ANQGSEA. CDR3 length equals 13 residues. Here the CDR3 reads CSVPGQEYNEQFF. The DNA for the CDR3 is TGCAGCGTTCCGGGACAGGAGTACAATGAGCAGTTCTTC.

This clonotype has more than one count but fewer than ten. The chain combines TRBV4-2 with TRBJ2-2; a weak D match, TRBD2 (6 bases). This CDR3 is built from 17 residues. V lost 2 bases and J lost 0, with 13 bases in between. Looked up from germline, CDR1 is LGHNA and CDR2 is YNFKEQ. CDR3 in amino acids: CASSQLLGTPNTGELFF. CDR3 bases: TGTGCCAGCAGCCAACTCCTCGGGACTCCGAACACCGGGGAGCTGTTTTTT.

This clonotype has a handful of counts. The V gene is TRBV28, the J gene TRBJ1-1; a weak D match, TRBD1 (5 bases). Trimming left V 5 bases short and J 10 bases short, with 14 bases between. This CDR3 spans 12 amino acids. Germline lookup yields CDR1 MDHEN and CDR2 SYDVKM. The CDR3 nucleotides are TGTGCCAGCAGTCCCCCGGGGCAGGCAGCTTTCTTT. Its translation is CASSPPGQAAFF.

CDR3 residues: CASSPQGGLDTEAFF. Written as DNA, the CDR3 is TGTGCCAGCTCACCACAAGGAGGTCTCGACACTGAAGCTTTCTTT. The chain has TRBV18 and TRBJ1-1; D remains ambiguous. The germline V gene encodes CDR1 KGHSH and CDR2 LQKENI. CDR3 length: 15 amino acids. Trimming shortened V by 1 base and J by 3 bases, and 12 bases separated the two germline ends.

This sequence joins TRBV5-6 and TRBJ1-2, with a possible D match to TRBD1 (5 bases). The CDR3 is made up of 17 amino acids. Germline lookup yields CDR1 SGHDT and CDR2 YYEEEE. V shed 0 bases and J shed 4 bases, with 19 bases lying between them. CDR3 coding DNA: TGTGCCAGCAGCTTGGATCGGGGCAGGGATCAAAGCTATGGCTACACCTTC. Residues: CASSLDRGRDQSYGYTF. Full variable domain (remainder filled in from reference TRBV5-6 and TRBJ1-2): DAGVTQSPTHLIKTRGQQVTLRCSPKSGHDTVSWYQQALGQGPQFIFQYYEEEERQRGNFPDRFSGHQFPNYSSELNVNALLLGDSALYLCASSLDRGRDQSYGYTFGSGTRLTVV.

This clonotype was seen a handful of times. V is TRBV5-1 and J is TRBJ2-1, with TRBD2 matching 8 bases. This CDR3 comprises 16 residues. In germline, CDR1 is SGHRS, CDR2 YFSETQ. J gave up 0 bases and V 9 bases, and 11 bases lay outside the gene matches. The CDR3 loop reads CATSIQSGSSYNEQFF. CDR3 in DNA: TGCGCCACCTCAATACAAAGCGGGAGCTCCTACAATGAGCAGTTCTTC.

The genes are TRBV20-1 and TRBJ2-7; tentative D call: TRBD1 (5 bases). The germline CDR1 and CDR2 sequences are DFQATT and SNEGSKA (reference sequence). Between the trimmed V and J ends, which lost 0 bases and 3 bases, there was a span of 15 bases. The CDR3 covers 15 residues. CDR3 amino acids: CSARDQDTLGYEQYF. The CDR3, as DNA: TGCAGTGCTAGAGATCAGGACACCTTGGGCTACGAGCAGTACTTC.

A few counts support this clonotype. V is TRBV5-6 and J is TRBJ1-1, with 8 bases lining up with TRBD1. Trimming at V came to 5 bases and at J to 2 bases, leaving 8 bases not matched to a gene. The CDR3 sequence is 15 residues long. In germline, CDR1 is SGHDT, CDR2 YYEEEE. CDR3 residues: CASRLSGTGNTEAFF. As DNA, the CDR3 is TGTGCCAGCAGACTGTCCGGGACAGGAAACACTGAAGCTTTCTTT.

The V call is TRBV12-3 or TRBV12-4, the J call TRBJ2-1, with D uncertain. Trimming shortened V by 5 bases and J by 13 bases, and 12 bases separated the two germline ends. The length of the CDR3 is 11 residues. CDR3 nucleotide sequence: TGTGCCAGCAGTCTCGGGCCTAAACAGTTCTTC. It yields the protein CASSLGPKQFF.

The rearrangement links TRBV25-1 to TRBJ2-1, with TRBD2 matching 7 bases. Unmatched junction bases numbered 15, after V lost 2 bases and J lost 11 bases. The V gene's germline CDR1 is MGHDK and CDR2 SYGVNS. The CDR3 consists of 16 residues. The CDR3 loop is CASSEPGEGIFSQQFF. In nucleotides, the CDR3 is TGTGCCAGCAGTGAACCGGGGGAGGGTATATTTAGCCAGCAGTTCTTC.

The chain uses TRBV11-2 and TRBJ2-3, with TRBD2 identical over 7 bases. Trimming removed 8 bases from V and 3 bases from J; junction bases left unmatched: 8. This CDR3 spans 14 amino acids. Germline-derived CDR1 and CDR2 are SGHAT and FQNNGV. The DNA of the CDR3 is TGTGCCAGCTCAACTACTAGCGCAACAGATACGCAGTATTTT. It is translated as CASSTTSATDTQYF. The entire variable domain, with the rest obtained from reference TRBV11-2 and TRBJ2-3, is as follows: EAGVAQSPRYKIIEKRQSVAFWCNPISGHATLYWYQQILGQGPKLLIQFQNNGVVDDSQLPKDRFSAERLKGVDSTLKIQPAKLEDSAVYLCASSTTSATDTQYFGPGTRLTVL.